Following are 15 T cell receptor beta chains from one sample sequenced in a study of CD4 T cells in relation to SARS-CoV-2 and coronaviruses. These receptors lack a known antigen. Unexposed donor CD4+ T cells date from about 2010-2018, before the COVID-19 pandemic. Isolation of CD4+ T cells took place after approximately 10 days in culture. TCRdb keeps only in-frame clones here, not all; method: immunoSEQ multiplex PCR. The data contain about 21,000 clones, around 80% of them singletons. The sequenced sample was CD4+ T cells from PBMCs, cultured in vitro. The receptors were gathered from a human donor in good health.

The chain employs TRBV6-5 and TRBJ2-1; perhaps TRBD2 as D (6 bases). Trimming stripped 0 bases from V and 2 bases from J, with 8 bases between. The CDR3 is 15 residues long. CDR1 is MNHEY, CDR2 SVGAGI, per germline. The CDR3 DNA reads TGTGCCAGCAGTTACTCCGGGAGAGCCTACAATGAGCAGTTCTTC. As protein: CASSYSGRAYNEQFF.

Only one count was recorded for this clone. The chain links TRBV2 to TRBJ2-3, with 9 bases aligning to TRBD1. V dropped 1 base and J dropped 1; count of bases not matched to a gene: 3. The V gene's germline CDR1 is SNHLY and CDR2 FYNNEI. The CDR3 is 16 amino acids. The CDR3 here is CASSEEGQGGTDTQYF. CDR3 DNA: TGTGCCAGCAGTGAAGAGGGACAGGGAGGCACAGATACGCAGTATTTT.

The rearrangement uses TRBV6-5 and TRBJ1-1; D gene uncertain. The V end lost 6 bases, the J end lost 0 bases, and 8 bases lay between the germline ends. CDR1 MNHEY and CDR2 SVGAGI come from the germline V gene. The CDR3 length is 13 residues. DNA for the CDR3: TGTGCCAGCAGAGCTACAGTGAACACTGAAGCTTTCTTT. Translating gives CASRATVNTEAFF.

The chain is built from TRBV29-1 and TRBJ1-1; D not certain. Germline V lookup: CDR1 SQVTM, CDR2 ANQGSEA. The CDR3 has 13 amino acids. Trimming pared 7 bases from V and 1 base from J, leaving 13 bases between. In DNA, the CDR3 is TGCAGCGGTCAAGGTTTAGGGAACACTGAAGCTTTCTTT. This sequence encodes CSGQGLGNTEAFF.

The chain combines TRBV5-1 with TRBJ1-4; the D is unclear. The CDR3 covers 15 residues. Trimming removed 4 bases from V and 2 bases from J, with 12 bases in between. The V gene's germline CDR1 is SGHRS and CDR2 YFSETQ. CDR3 amino acids: CASSLGLSTNEKLFF. CDR3 in DNA: TGCGCCAGCAGCCTCGGGCTGTCCACTAATGAAAAACTGTTTTTT.

The V call is TRBV6-2 or TRBV6-3, the J call TRBJ1-5; 7 bases match TRBD1. The CDR3 is 15 residues long. After removal of 4 bases from V and 3 bases from J, the junction contained 6 bases not matched to a gene. The germline V gene has CDR1 MNHEY and CDR2 SVGEGT. CDR3 in DNA: TGTGCCAGCAGTTTTACAGGGGACCTCAATCAGCCCCAGCATTTT. Translated, it gives CASSFTGDLNQPQHF.

The chain joins TRBV19 to TRBJ1-1; D call uncertain. Germline values: CDR1 LNHDA, CDR2 SQIVND (reference sequence). Trimming pared 9 bases from V and 4 bases from J, leaving 21 bases between. This CDR3 spans 15 amino acids. CDR3 sequence: CASHRRADGSTEAFF. CDR3 nucleotide sequence: TGTGCCAGCCACCGCCGGGCAGACGGCTCCACTGAAGCTTTCTTT.

CDR3: CASSLGAGSEQAYEQYF. Written as DNA, the CDR3 is TGCGCCAGCAGCTTGGGGGCAGGGTCGGAGCAGGCCTACGAGCAGTACTTC. The rearrangement joins TRBV5-1 to TRBJ2-7, with a tentative D call TRBD1 (5 bases). V lost 0 bases, J lost 2 bases, and 18 bases lay in between. This CDR3 comprises 17 residues. The germline V gene encodes CDR1 SGHRS and CDR2 YFSETQ.

This chain connects TRBV5-1 to TRBJ2-1; 10 bases align to TRBD2. CDR3 length: 16 amino acids. Per germline, CDR1 SGHRS and CDR2 YFSETQ. V trimming: 4 bases; J trimming: 4 bases; junction bases outside the gene matches: 8. DNA for the CDR3: TGCGCCAGCAGCGCCAATATAGCGGGGGGATACAATGAGCAGTTCTTC. Protein product: CASSANIAGGYNEQFF.

The CDR3 is CASSIFVGALYYNEQFF. In nucleotides, the CDR3 is TGTGCCAGTAGTATTTTCGTCGGGGCCCTCTACTACAATGAGCAGTTCTTC. This chain joins TRBV19 and TRBJ2-1; TRBD1 or TRBD2 may be the D gene (5 bases each). The CDR3 has 17 amino acids. From germline, CDR1 is LNHDA and CDR2 SQIVND (reference sequence). V gave up 3 bases and J gave up 3 bases, with 18 bases separating them.

This clone was observed once. J is TRBJ1-1 and V is TRBV28, with 7 bases fitting TRBD1. The CDR3 consists of 16 residues. CDR1 and CDR2 (germline): MDHEN, SYDVKM. J was trimmed by 0 bases and V by 6 bases; bases with no gene match: 10. CDR3 in DNA: TGTGCCAGCAGCCAAAGACTTACAGGGGTGAACACTGAAGCTTTCTTT. It translates to CASSQRLTGVNTEAFF. Together with reference TRBV28 and TRBJ1-1, the CDR3 gives the full variable domain: DVKVTQSSRYLVKRTGEKVFLECVQDMDHENMFWYRQDPGLGLRLIYFSYDVKMKEKGDIPEGYSVSREKKERFSLILESASTNQTSMYLCASSQRLTGVNTEAFFGQGTRLTVV.

The chain joins TRBV23-1 to TRBJ2-1, with 12 bases fitting TRBD2. TRBV23-1 is an ORF for which the function is uncertain. This CDR3 has 20 residues. V gave up 8 bases and J gave up 1 base; unmatched junction bases: 18. CDR3 DNA: TGCGCCAGCCCCTTCGAGAGGACTAGCGGGACCCTAATGTCCTACAATGAGCAGTTCTTC. It codes for CASPFERTSGTLMSYNEQFF.

The V gene is TRBV28, the J gene TRBJ1-5, with no clear D. Per germline, CDR1 MDHEN and CDR2 SYDVKM. V lost 2 bases and J lost 0, with 11 bases in between. The CDR3 loop spans 16 amino acids. The DNA of the CDR3 is TGTGCCAGCAGTTTAATCGCAGGCGATAGCAATCAGCCCCAGCATTTT. This sequence encodes CASSLIAGDSNQPQHF. Using reference TRBV28 and TRBJ1-5 for the parts outside the CDR3, the full variable domain is DVKVTQSSRYLVKRTGEKVFLECVQDMDHENMFWYRQDPGLGLRLIYFSYDVKMKEKGDIPEGYSVSREKKERFSLILESASTNQTSMYLCASSLIAGDSNQPQHFGDGTRLSIL.

J is TRBJ2-1 and V is TRBV2, with a possible D match to TRBD2 (6 bases). The V end lost 1 base, the J end lost 4 bases, and 8 bases lay between the germline ends. CDR1 is SNHLY and CDR2 is FYNNEI in the germline V gene. The CDR3 has 14 residues. CDR3 sequence reads: CASSEVSGYNEQFF. In DNA form, the CDR3 reads TGTGCCAGCAGTGAAGTCAGCGGGTACAATGAGCAGTTCTTC.

The V gene is TRBV20-1, the J gene TRBJ1-2; D not certain. CDR1 and CDR2 from the germline V gene are DFQATT and SNEGSKA (reference sequence). V was clipped by 4 bases and J by 7 bases, with 7 bases between them. CDR3 length: 10 residues. CDR3 sequence reads: CSAINGGYTF. The CDR3 DNA follows: TGCAGTGCTATTAATGGTGGCTACACCTTC.